Below are 18 T cell receptor beta chains sequenced from a single sample in a study of shared clonotypes between healthy human individuals. Generated by immunoSEQ multiplex PCR, the TCRdb table keeps only in-frame clones and is missing some. The profile shows about 530,000 clones, 60% to 80% of them singletons. The sequencing input was PBMCs. The receptors were sampled from a woman aged 40 to 49 in good health. Some clones in this sample may be carry-over from other donors' samples.

The rearrangement uses TRBV7-3 and TRBJ2-3, with 10 bases aligning to TRBD1. Trimming cost V 5 bases and J 4 bases; bases outside gene matches: 9. The CDR3 length is 16 residues. Germline lookup yields CDR1 SGHTA and CDR2 FQGTGA. The CDR3 loop reads CASSRRDRGVADTQYF. In DNA form, the CDR3 reads TGTGCCAGCAGCCGGAGGGACAGGGGCGTAGCAGATACGCAGTATTTT.

This chain uses TRBV4-2 with TRBJ1-1; possibly TRBD1 for D (5 bases). Trimming cost V 0 bases and J 1 base, with 12 bases left between them. Germline V gene lookup returns CDR1 LGHNA and CDR2 YNFKEQ. There are 16 residues in the CDR3. CDR3 DNA sequence: TGTGCCAGCAGCCAAGAGGGCGCGGGGCCGAACACTGAAGCTTTCTTT. Encoded protein: CASSQEGAGPNTEAFF.

Remarks on this clone: A much larger clone lies a single base off, so this may be a read error. The V gene is TRBV9, the J gene TRBJ2-7; D is possibly TRBD2 (5 bases). V lost 4 bases and J lost 3, with 5 bases in between. The germline gives CDR1 SGDLS, CDR2 YYNGEE. CDR3 size: 11 residues. Here the CDR3 DNA reads TGTGCCAGCAGCCGGGGCTACGAGCAGTACTTC. This codes for CASSRGYEQYF. Variable domain in full (rest from reference TRBV9 and TRBJ2-7): DSGVTQTPKHLITATGQRVTLRCSPRSGDLSVYWYQQSLDQGLQFLIQYYNGEERAKGNILERFSAQQFPDLHSELNLSSLELGDSALYFCASSRGYEQYFGPGTRLTVT.

The J gene is TRBJ2-7, the V gene TRBV15; maybe TRBD1 (5 bases). V lost 3 bases and J lost 2, with 11 bases in between. The CDR3 has 14 amino acids. Germline V gene data show CDR1 as LNHNV and CDR2 as YYDKDF (reference sequence). The CDR3 sequence is CATSSNTGTYEQYF. CDR3 bases: TGTGCCACCAGCAGTAACACAGGTACCTACGAGCAGTACTTC.

The V gene is TRBV19, the J gene TRBJ1-1, with D hard to call. The CDR3 is made up of 15 amino acids. The V gene's germline CDR1 is LNHDA and CDR2 SQIVND (reference sequence). Trimming took off 3 bases at V and 1 base at J, with 12 bases between the two ends. The CDR3 spells CASSIYLGRNTEAFF. The CDR3 DNA reads TGTGCCAGTAGTATTTATCTGGGGAGGAACACTGAAGCTTTCTTT.

The rearrangement uses TRBV18 and TRBJ1-1; 7 nucleotides line up with TRBD1. The germline CDR1 and CDR2 sequences are KGHSH and LQKENI. The CDR3 spans 14 residues. Losses at the gene ends were 5 bases for V and 5 bases for J; bases not matched to a gene: 8. CDR3 region: CASSAGQTSTEAFF. The CDR3 DNA reads TGTGCCAGCTCAGCGGGACAGACCTCAACTGAAGCTTTCTTT.

The chain combines TRBV7-2 with TRBJ2-5, with no clear D. The CDR3 has 16 residues. Looked up from germline, CDR1 is SGHTA and CDR2 is FQGNSA. Trimming removed 1 base at V and 2 bases at J, with 14 bases between. CDR3 in amino acids: CASSLVLGQKQETQYF. For the CDR3, the DNA is TGTGCCAGCAGCTTAGTTTTAGGGCAGAAACAAGAGACCCAGTACTTC.

The chain links TRBV30 to TRBJ2-7; D could derive from TRBD1 or TRBD2 (5 bases each). Germline V gene lookup returns CDR1 GTSNPN and CDR2 SVGIG (reference sequence). Trimming took off 2 bases at V and 4 bases at J, with 15 bases between the two ends. The CDR3 consists of 14 residues. CDR3 DNA: TGTGCCTGGAGTTCCGTACTAGGGGTTTACGAGCAGTACTTC. Translating it yields CAWSSVLGVYEQYF.

This clone showed up just a few times. This chain joins TRBV4-1 and TRBJ2-4; TRBD2 might be the D (5 bases). Deletions cut 2 bases from V and 4 bases from J, with 9 bases between. Germline assignment: CDR1 MGHRA and CDR2 YSYEKL. This CDR3 is 14 amino acids long. The CDR3 region has the DNA TGCGCCAGCAGCCAAATAAGGACTAAAAACATTCAGTACTTC. Translating gives CASSQIRTKNIQYF.

The table lists this clone with a few counts. V and J are TRBV30 and TRBJ1-1; TRBD1 aligns across 7 bases. This CDR3 is built from 14 residues. Trimming removed 1 base from V and 4 bases from J; junction bases left unmatched: 6. Germline assignment: CDR1 GTSNPN and CDR2 SVGIG (reference sequence). The CDR3 region is CAWSETGNPTEAFF. In DNA, the CDR3 is TGTGCCTGGAGTGAGACAGGGAATCCCACTGAAGCTTTCTTT.

To note about this clone: Other nucleotide sequences from this sample produce the same CDR3. The rearrangement joins TRBV9 to TRBJ2-7, with D possibly matching TRBD2 (6 bases). The CDR3 is made up of 14 amino acids. Germline V lookup: CDR1 SGDLS, CDR2 YYNGEE. V lost 0 bases, J lost 2 bases, and 9 bases lay in between. The CDR3 DNA reads as TGTGCCAGCAGCGTAGGGGGCGGGACCTACGAGCAGTACTTC. Amino acid sequence: CASSVGGGTYEQYF.

V and J are TRBV6-6 and TRBJ1-1, with TRBD1 as a possible D gene (5 bases). CDR3 length: 15 amino acids. CDR1 is MNHNY, CDR2 SVGAGI, per germline (reference sequence). The V gene lost 6 bases and the J gene lost 0 bases, with 14 bases spanning the gap. CDR3 amino acids: CASRDGEGMNTEAFF. The CDR3 nucleotides read TGTGCCAGCAGGGACGGTGAGGGGATGAACACTGAAGCTTTCTTT.

The gene calls are TRBV4-3 and TRBJ2-3; 7 bases fit TRBD1. V shed 0 bases, J shed 0 bases, and the junction held 9 bases outside the gene matches. The CDR3 is made up of 18 amino acids. Germline V gene lookup returns CDR1 LGHNA and CDR2 YSLEER. The CDR3 protein is CASSQDTGTASSTDTQYF. In nucleotides, the CDR3 is TGCGCCAGCAGCCAAGATACCGGGACAGCTTCTAGCACAGATACGCAGTATTTT.

The chain links TRBV7-2 to TRBJ1-1; D gene unclear. Germline lookup yields CDR1 SGHTA and CDR2 FQGNSA. V gave up 3 bases and J gave up 1 base, with 12 bases separating them. CDR3 size: 15 residues. CDR3 sequence reads: CASSFRPQANTEAFF. For the CDR3, the DNA is TGTGCCAGCAGCTTCCGTCCGCAGGCGAACACTGAAGCTTTCTTT.

This chain joins TRBV4-2 and TRBJ2-1; 7 bases match TRBD2. Losses at the gene ends were 0 bases for V and 3 bases for J; bases not matched to a gene: 5. CDR1 is LGHNA and CDR2 is YNFKEQ in the germline V gene. This CDR3 is 16 amino acids long. The CDR3 DNA reads TGTGCCAGCAGCCAAGAGCTCAGCGGGAACTACAATGAGCAGTTCTTC. This encodes CASSQELSGNYNEQFF.

CDR3 in amino acids: CASSLSEKLFF. In DNA, the CDR3 is TGTGCCAGCAGCTTAAGCGAAAAACTGTTTTTT. This chain connects TRBV7-8 to TRBJ1-4; the D is unclear. The germline V gene has CDR1 SGHVS and CDR2 FQNEAQ. Deletions cut 2 bases from V and 8 bases from J, with 3 bases between. The CDR3 runs to 11 residues.

V gene TRBV27 combines with J gene TRBJ2-7, with TRBD1 matching over 7 bases. The CDR3 runs to 15 residues. Germline V gene sequence: CDR1 MNHEY, CDR2 SMNVEV (reference sequence). The J segment lost 2 bases and the V segment lost 6 bases, leaving 10 bases of the junction unmatched. The CDR3 sequence is CASSPTGTVPYEQYF. The DNA of the CDR3 is TGTGCCAGCAGCCCAACCGGGACAGTCCCCTACGAGCAGTACTTC.

The rearrangement joins TRBV4-1 to TRBJ1-2; TRBD1 aligns across 8 bases. The CDR3 is made up of 15 amino acids. With V trimmed by 0 bases and J by 6 bases, 6 bases remained unmatched. Germline assignment: CDR1 MGHRA and CDR2 YSYEKL. The chain's CDR3 is CASSQERTGRDGYTF. CDR3 DNA: TGCGCCAGCAGCCAAGAACGGACAGGGAGAGATGGCTACACCTTC.